The 22 T cell receptor beta chains in this list originate from one sample, sequenced in a study of T cell repertoires in cytomegalovirus infection. One entry per CDR3 protein results from TCRdb running MiXCR on the reads. The sample carries over 200,000 distinct CDR3 sequences, about 13% recorded once. Sequencing input: PBMCs. The receptors come from a human donor in good health (CMV status not recorded). Some clones in this sample may be carry-over from other donors' samples.

This clonotype was found many times. V is TRBV5-5 and J is TRBJ1-2; unclear D gene. There are 14 residues in the CDR3. V dropped 0 bases and J dropped 1 base, with 7 bases sitting between them. Germline values: CDR1 SGHKS, CDR2 YYEKEE (reference sequence). CDR3 in amino acids: CASSLDQINYGYTF. CDR3 DNA: TGTGCCAGCAGCTTGGATCAGATTAACTATGGCTACACCTTC.

This clonotype occurred a few times. The V call is TRBV13, the J call TRBJ2-7; D may match TRBD1 or TRBD2 (6 bases each). V gave up 5 bases and J gave up 7 bases, with 21 bases separating them. The CDR3 has 15 residues. Germline CDR1 and CDR2: PRHDT and FYEKMQ (reference sequence). CDR3 amino acids: CASSSRRGLTGEQYF. The CDR3 bases are TGTGCCAGCAGCAGCCGTCGGGGGCTTACCGGGGAGCAGTACTTC.

This clonotype appeared many times. The rearrangement links TRBV6-1 to TRBJ2-3, with no clear D. Per germline, CDR1 MNHNS and CDR2 SASEGT. With 2 bases removed from V and 5 bases from J, the gap between germline ends came to 5 bases. This CDR3 has 12 amino acids. CDR3 loop: CASSEPRDTQYF. As DNA, the CDR3 is TGTGCCAGCAGTGAACCACGAGATACGCAGTATTTT.

This clonotype was recorded at least ten times. V is TRBV7-9 and J is TRBJ1-1, with D possibly being TRBD1 (6 bases). The CDR3 sequence is 15 residues long. V was shortened by 5 bases and J by 8 bases, with 21 bases between the two germline ends. From germline, CDR1 is SEHNR and CDR2 FQNEAQ (reference sequence). The CDR3 region is CASSPRTDRWLEAFF. CDR3 sequence (DNA): TGTGCCAGCAGCCCCCGGACAGACCGTTGGCTAGAAGCTTTCTTT.

J is TRBJ1-4 and V is TRBV7-9; D unclear. V was clipped by 2 bases and J by 13 bases, with 11 bases between them. The CDR3 is 12 residues long. Germline values: CDR1 SEHNR, CDR2 FQNEAQ (reference sequence). CDR3 sequence reads: CASSLNWSRLFF. CDR3 DNA: TGTGCCAGCAGCTTAAATTGGTCAAGACTGTTTTTT.

This clonotype has at least ten counts. The chain has TRBV12-3 or TRBV12-4 and TRBJ2-7; 7 bases line up with TRBD1. V dropped 8 bases and J dropped 2; count of bases not matched to a gene: 6. This CDR3 is 13 amino acids long. CDR3 coding DNA: TGTGCCAGCTTGCAGACAGGGACCTACGAGCAGTACTTC. It specifies CASLQTGTYEQYF.

This clonotype was observed at least ten times. The V call is TRBV12-3 or TRBV12-4, the J call TRBJ1-4; D is possibly TRBD1 (5 bases). This CDR3 comprises 14 residues. The V end lost 3 bases, the J end lost 3 bases, and 8 bases lay between the germline ends. The CDR3 protein is CASSFSGPNEKLFF. The CDR3 bases are TGTGCCAGCAGTTTCTCGGGGCCTAATGAAAAACTGTTTTTT.

This chain links TRBV28 with TRBJ1-5, with TRBD1 matching 8 bases. The germline gives CDR1 MDHEN, CDR2 SYDVKM. V dropped 3 bases and J dropped 4; count of bases not matched to a gene: 5. The length of the CDR3 is 15 residues. CDR3 amino acids: CASSFAGGGNQPQHF. CDR3 sequence (DNA): TGTGCCAGCAGTTTTGCAGGGGGCGGGAATCAGCCCCAGCATTTT.

This clonotype was observed many times. The J gene is TRBJ1-2, the V gene TRBV7-8, with D unclear. Germline V gives CDR1 SGHVS, CDR2 FQNEAQ. V was pared by 6 bases and J by 6 bases, with 17 bases between. This CDR3 is 14 amino acids long. The CDR3 here is CASRPGLRKNGYTF. For the CDR3, the DNA is TGTGCCAGCAGACCGGGCCTACGGAAGAATGGCTACACCTTC. Filled out from reference TRBV7-8 and TRBJ1-2, the complete variable domain reads GAGVSQSPRYKVAKRGQDVALRCDPISGHVSLFWYQQALGQGPEFLTYFQNEAQLDKSGLPSDRFFAERPEGSVSTLKIQRTQQEDSAVYLCASRPGLRKNGYTFGSGTRLTVV.

This clonotype occurred many times. V and J are TRBV7-2 and TRBJ1-4; no reliable D call. V was cut by 1 base and J by 8 bases, with 11 bases left in between. Germline V lookup: CDR1 SGHTA, CDR2 FQGNSA. The CDR3 is 14 amino acids. CDR3 DNA: TGTGCCAGCAGCTTAGGAGGGAAAGGGGAAAAACTGTTTTTT. Translated, it gives CASSLGGKGEKLFF.

The chain carries TRBV6-5 and TRBJ1-2; possibly TRBD1 for D (5 bases). Trimming removed 4 bases at V and 14 bases at J, with 26 bases between. The CDR3 covers 15 residues. CDR1 and CDR2 from the germline V gene are MNHEY and SVGAGI. The CDR3 DNA sequence: TGTGCCAGCAGTTCTACTCGGGACCGCTCGCGGGGGAAAACCTTC. It specifies CASSSTRDRSRGKTF.

The CDR3 nucleotides read TGCAGTGCTACCCTAGCGGAGGGCACAGATACGCAGTATTTT. Translating gives CSATLAEGTDTQYF. The V and J genes are TRBV20-1 and TRBJ2-3; 7 bases align to TRBD2. V was clipped by 4 bases and J by 1 base; unmatched bases: 5. CDR1 DFQATT and CDR2 SNEGSKA come from the germline V gene (reference sequence). This CDR3 has 14 amino acids.

Ten or more counts support this clonotype. CDR3 protein: CASSGTSRPYEQYF. The CDR3 DNA follows: TGTGCCAGCAGTGGGACTAGTCGCCCCTACGAGCAGTACTTC. The chain has TRBV12-3 or TRBV12-4 and TRBJ2-7; 8 bases align to TRBD2. V shed 5 bases, J shed 2 bases, and the junction held 5 bases outside the gene matches. The CDR3 has 14 amino acids.

This clonotype was found a few times. The V and J genes are TRBV2 and TRBJ1-2; 7 bases are a match to TRBD1. V lost 10 bases and J lost 8; bases outside the gene matches: 10. The CDR3 extends over 12 amino acids. Per the germline V gene, CDR1 is SNHLY and CDR2 is FYNNEI. CDR3 bases: TGTGCCACCCGGGACAGAGTGGCGGGCTACACCTTC. This translates into CATRDRVAGYTF.

This clonotype was observed many times. This sequence joins TRBV20-1 and TRBJ1-2; D is ambiguous. V lost 7 bases to trimming and J lost 1 base, with 7 bases between them. Germline loops: CDR1 DFQATT, CDR2 SNEGSKA (reference sequence). This CDR3 spans 11 amino acids. In DNA form, the CDR3 reads TGCAGTGGCTATGATAACTATGGCTACACCTTC. Translation gives CSGYDNYGYTF.

This clonotype was detected ten times or more. The chain links TRBV7-8 to TRBJ1-6; no definite D call. V lost 4 bases and J 7 bases, leaving 11 bases between the germline ends. This CDR3 has 14 amino acids. The germline V gene encodes CDR1 SGHVS and CDR2 FQNEAQ. CDR3 in amino acids: CASSSSGGNSPLHF. CDR3 bases: TGTGCCAGCAGCTCCTCCGGCGGGAATTCACCCCTCCACTTT. The full variable domain, with the rest looked up from reference TRBV7-8 and TRBJ1-6, is GAGVSQSPRYKVAKRGQDVALRCDPISGHVSLFWYQQALGQGPEFLTYFQNEAQLDKSGLPSDRFFAERPEGSVSTLKIQRTQQEDSAVYLCASSSSGGNSPLHFGNGTRLTVT.

The table lists this clonotype with a few counts. The chain is built from TRBV25-1 and TRBJ2-7; tentatively, D is TRBD1 or TRBD2 (5 bases each). Trimming pared 3 bases from V and 3 bases from J, leaving 15 bases between. Germline V gives CDR1 MGHDK, CDR2 SYGVNS. The CDR3 is 15 amino acids. CDR3 loop: CASSETGTPGYEQYF. The CDR3 nucleotides are TGTGCCAGCAGTGAGACCGGGACGCCAGGCTACGAGCAGTACTTC.

Turning to this clonotype: A much bigger clone sits one base away, suggesting this may be a read error. The chain employs TRBV20-1 and TRBJ1-2; perhaps TRBD1 as D (5 bases). The CDR3 is made up of 15 amino acids. Germline CDR1 reads DFQATT; CDR2 reads SNEGSKA (reference sequence). Trimming shortened V by 1 base and J by 7 bases, and 19 bases separated the two germline ends. CDR3 nucleotide sequence: TGCAGTGCTAGAGTCTCTAAATCATGGGACTTTGGCTACACCTTC. This encodes CSARVSKSWDFGYTF.

This clonotype has a handful of counts. V is TRBV4-2 and J is TRBJ1-2, with D maybe TRBD1 (5 bases). The CDR3 covers 15 residues. Germline CDR1 and CDR2: LGHNA and YNFKEQ. V dropped 4 bases and J dropped 1 base, with 13 bases sitting between them. The CDR3 coding sequence is TGTGCCAGCAGCCCTATGGGGGTGGGTAACTATGGCTACACCTTC. Its protein product is CASSPMGVGNYGYTF.

This clonotype was observed a few times. The V gene is TRBV20-1, the J gene TRBJ1-3; unclear D gene. CDR1 DFQATT and CDR2 SNEGSKA come from the germline V gene (reference sequence). CDR3 length: 13 amino acids. Trimming pared 3 bases from V and 0 bases from J, leaving 6 bases between. The CDR3 region is CSASHNSGNTIYF. CDR3 in DNA: TGCAGTGCTAGTCACAACTCTGGAAACACCATATATTTT.

V gene TRBV19 combines with J gene TRBJ2-3, with D tentatively TRBD1 or TRBD2 (5 bases each). The V end lost 5 bases, the J end lost 6 bases, and 18 bases lay between the germline ends. Germline CDR1 reads LNHDA; CDR2 reads SQIVND (reference sequence). CDR3 length: 15 residues. This chain's CDR3 is CASSPDRGLRDTQYF. CDR3 in DNA: TGTGCCAGTAGTCCAGACCGGGGCCTGCGGGATACGCAGTATTTT.

The table lists this clonotype with a few counts. This chain uses TRBV20-1 with TRBJ2-3, with D perhaps matching TRBD1 (5 bases). Germline assignment: CDR1 DFQATT and CDR2 SNEGSKA (reference sequence). The length of the CDR3 is 15 residues. V lost 0 bases and J 3 bases, leaving 13 bases between the germline ends. CDR3 residues: CSARDGGQGTDTQYF. The CDR3 DNA is TGCAGTGCTAGAGATGGTGGGCAGGGTACAGATACGCAGTATTTT.